The rows below give T cell receptor beta chains drawn from one sample of a study. TCRdb called the RT-PCR reads again in MiXCR, with one record for every CDR3 protein. The sample yields more than 600,000 distinct CDR3 sequences, 13% to 15% seen once. Sequencing was done on a sample of memory CD4+ T cells from blood. The origin of the receptors is a female donor in good health, serving as a healthy control. Each CDR3 is given with its conserved first and last residue.

V	J	CDR3
TRBV2	TRBJ1-4	CASSYIIEKLFF
TRBV4-3	TRBJ1-2	CASSQDRVVQGGPYTF
TRBV20-1	TRBJ2-3	CSARGRYTQYF
TRBV20-1	TRBJ2-1	CSAPDRRGGGNEQFF
TRBV4-3	TRBJ1-4	CASSQDGGKGKLFF
TRBV27	TRBJ1-3	CASSPAGQGATIYF
TRBV5-1	TRBJ2-1	CASSLVVGGGNEQFF
TRBV12-3/TRBV12-4	TRBJ2-1	CASSPPLIAYNEQFF
TRBV5-1	TRBJ2-7	CASSPEGTSGGFYEQYF
TRBV4-2	TRBJ2-2	CASSQLKTGFYTGELFF
TRBV25-1	TRBJ1-4	CASSEQGATNEKLFF
TRBV5-1	TRBJ2-6	CASSLWAQGTGANVLTF
TRBV7-9	TRBJ2-1	CASSRGLAGSSYNEQFF
TRBV9	TRBJ1-2	CASSPTGQSGFWGKGGYTF
TRBV7-2	TRBJ1-5	CASSLDRGNQPQHF
TRBV25-1	TRBJ1-4	CASSEYNLRGYNEKLFF
TRBV10-3	TRBJ1-6	CAISAGQPDSPLHF
TRBV7-3	TRBJ1-2	CASSSGTGASYGYTF
TRBV7-2	TRBJ2-3	CASSLGGSGTPDTQYF
TRBV12-3/TRBV12-4	TRBJ1-1	CASSKGSNTEAFF
TRBV27	TRBJ2-3	CASSGLGGVRTDTQYF
TRBV6-4	TRBJ2-7	CASSDRQGASYEQYF
TRBV28	TRBJ2-5	CASSSVVPGETQYF
TRBV24-1	TRBJ2-1	CATSDSTTYSEQFF
TRBV18	TRBJ1-2	CASSPPGTGGMVYGYTF
TRBV5-1	TRBJ2-7	CASSPRAPPYEQYF
TRBV29-1	TRBJ2-6	CSVEVMGLGGSGANVLTF
TRBV20-1	TRBJ2-7	CSARLAGVGEQYF
TRBV28	TRBJ1-1	CASGLPQMNTEAFF
TRBV11-3	TRBJ2-7	CASSFLGLAGPYEQYF
TRBV30	TRBJ2-5	CAWSGGGWETQYF
TRBV5-4	TRBJ2-1	CASSLISGSYNEQFF
TRBV5-1	TRBJ1-4	CASSLQGQNNEKLFF
TRBV7-2	TRBJ2-2	CASSFNRKHTGELFF
TRBV3-1	TRBJ2-7	CASSQGGGTRVIIAYEQYF
TRBV9	TRBJ2-7	CASSVDSAYEQYF
TRBV20-1	TRBJ2-7	CSATTLGEQYF
TRBV6-2/TRBV6-3	TRBJ1-1	CASSRGGEAFF
TRBV7-2	TRBJ2-3	CASIQGSTDTQYF
TRBV10-3	TRBJ1-2	CAISEPTGRPNYGYTF
TRBV6-2/TRBV6-3	TRBJ2-7	CASGDTARYEQYF
TRBV18	TRBJ1-4	CASSLGQDEKLFF
TRBV6-5	TRBJ1-2	CASSTRPTGGNFGYTF
TRBV6-2/TRBV6-3	TRBJ1-5	CASSYYSGQQSGPQHF
TRBV2	TRBJ1-5	CASSGQGSNQPQHF
TRBV20-1	TRBJ1-6	CSATYRAVESPLHF
TRBV12-3/TRBV12-4	TRBJ2-3	CASSGTSGGRDTQYF
TRBV7-2	TRBJ2-5	CASSLNRDQETQYF
TRBV6-6	TRBJ1-1	CASSHSNTEAFF
TRBV10-3	TRBJ2-5	CAISGSLVETQYF
TRBV20-1	TRBJ1-5	CSATGGTGNQPQHF
TRBV18	TRBJ2-7	CASSPGTNDYSYEQYF
TRBV5-6	TRBJ2-3	CASSLATSGSGADTQYF
TRBV4-1	TRBJ2-5	CASSQEKRGGNKETQYF